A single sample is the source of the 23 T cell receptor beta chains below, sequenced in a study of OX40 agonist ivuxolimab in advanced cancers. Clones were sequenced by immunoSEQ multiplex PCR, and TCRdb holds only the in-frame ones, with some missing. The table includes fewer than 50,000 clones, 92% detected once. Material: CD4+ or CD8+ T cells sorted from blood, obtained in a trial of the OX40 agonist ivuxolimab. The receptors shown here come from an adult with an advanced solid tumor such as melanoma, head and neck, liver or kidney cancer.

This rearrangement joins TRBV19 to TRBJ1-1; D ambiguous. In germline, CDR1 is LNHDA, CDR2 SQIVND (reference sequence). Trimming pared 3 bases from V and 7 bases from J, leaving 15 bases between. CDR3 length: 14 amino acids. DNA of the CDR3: TGTGCCAGTAGTATTCTCAGCGGTGGGAGTGAAGCTTTCTTT. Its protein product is CASSILSGGSEAFF.

The DNA for the CDR3 is TGTGCCAGCAGTAACCAGATTAACACTGAAGCTTTCTTT. This gives the protein CASSNQINTEAFF. The chain uses TRBV25-1 and TRBJ1-1; D remains unclear. V shed 5 bases and J shed 2 bases, with 9 bases lying between them. CDR3 length: 13 residues. CDR1 MGHDK and CDR2 SYGVNS come from the germline V gene.

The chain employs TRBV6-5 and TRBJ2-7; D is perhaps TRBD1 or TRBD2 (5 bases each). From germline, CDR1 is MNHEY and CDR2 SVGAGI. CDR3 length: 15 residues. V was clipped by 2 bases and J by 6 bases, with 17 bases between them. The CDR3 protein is CASSYRAGAASEQYV. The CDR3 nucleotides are TGTGCCAGCAGTTACCGCGCCGGGGCTGCGTCCGAGCAGTACGTC.

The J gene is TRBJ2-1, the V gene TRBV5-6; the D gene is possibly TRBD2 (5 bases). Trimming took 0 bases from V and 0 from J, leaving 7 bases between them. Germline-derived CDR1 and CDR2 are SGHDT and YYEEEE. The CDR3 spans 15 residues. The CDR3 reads CASSLGGSSYNEQFF. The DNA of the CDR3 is TGTGCCAGCAGCTTGGGAGGGAGCTCCTACAATGAGCAGTTCTTC.

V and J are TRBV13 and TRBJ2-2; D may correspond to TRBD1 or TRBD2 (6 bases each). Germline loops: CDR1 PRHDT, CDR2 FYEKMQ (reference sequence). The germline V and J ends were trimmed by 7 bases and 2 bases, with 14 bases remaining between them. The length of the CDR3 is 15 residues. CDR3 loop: CASTRGRENTGELFF. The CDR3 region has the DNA TGTGCCAGCACCCGGGGGCGGGAAAACACCGGGGAGCTGTTTTTT.

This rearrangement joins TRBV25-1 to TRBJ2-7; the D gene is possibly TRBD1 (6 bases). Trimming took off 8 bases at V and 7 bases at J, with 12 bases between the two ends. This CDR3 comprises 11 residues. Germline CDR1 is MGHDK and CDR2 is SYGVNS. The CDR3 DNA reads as TGTGCCAGCTCCCAGGGGAAGGAGCAGTACGTC. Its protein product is CASSQGKEQYV.

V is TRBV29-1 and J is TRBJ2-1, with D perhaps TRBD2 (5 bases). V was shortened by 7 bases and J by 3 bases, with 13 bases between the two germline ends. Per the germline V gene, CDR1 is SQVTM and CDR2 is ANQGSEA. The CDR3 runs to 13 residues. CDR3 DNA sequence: TGCAGCGGACTTACGGGGTACTACAATGAGCAGTTCTTC. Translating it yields CSGLTGYYNEQFF.

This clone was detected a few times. CDR3 amino acids: CASSSPSSSYTDTQYF. CDR3 nucleotides: TGTGCCAGCAGCTCCCCTAGCAGCAGTTACACAGATACGCAGTATTTT. The chain joins TRBV5-4 to TRBJ2-3; TRBD2 might be the D (5 bases). The germline gives CDR1 SGHNT, CDR2 YYREEE (reference sequence). This CDR3 contains 16 residues. Between the trimmed V and J ends, which lost 3 bases and 2 bases, there was a span of 16 bases.

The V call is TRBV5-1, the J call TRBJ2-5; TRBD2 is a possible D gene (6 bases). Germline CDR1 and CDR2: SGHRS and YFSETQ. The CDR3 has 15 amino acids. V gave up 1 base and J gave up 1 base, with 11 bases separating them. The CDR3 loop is CASSLTAGPQETQYF. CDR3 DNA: TGCGCCAGCAGCTTGACGGCGGGACCCCAAGAGACCCAGTACTTC. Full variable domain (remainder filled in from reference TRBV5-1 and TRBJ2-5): KAGVTQTPRYLIKTRGQQVTLSCSPISGHRSVSWYQQTPGQGLQFLFEYFSETQRNKGNFPGRFSGRQFSNSRSEMNVSTLELGDSALYLCASSLTAGPQETQYFGPGTRLLVL.

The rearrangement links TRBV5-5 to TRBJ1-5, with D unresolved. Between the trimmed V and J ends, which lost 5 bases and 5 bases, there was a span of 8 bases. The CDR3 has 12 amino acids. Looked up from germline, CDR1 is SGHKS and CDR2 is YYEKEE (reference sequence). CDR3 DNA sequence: TGTGCCAGCAGTTCCGGGGATCAGCCCCAGCATTTT. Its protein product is CASSSGDQPQHF.

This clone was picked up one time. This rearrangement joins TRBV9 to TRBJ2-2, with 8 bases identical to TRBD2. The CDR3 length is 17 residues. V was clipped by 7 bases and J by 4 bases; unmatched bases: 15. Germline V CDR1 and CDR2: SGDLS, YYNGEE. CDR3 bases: TGTGCCAGCGCGTGGGCTAGCGGGTCGGGTGCCACCGGGGAGCTGTTTTTT. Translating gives CASAWASGSGATGELFF. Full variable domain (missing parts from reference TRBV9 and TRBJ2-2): DSGVTQTPKHLITATGQRVTLRCSPRSGDLSVYWYQQSLDQGLQFLIQYYNGEERAKGNILERFSAQQFPDLHSELNLSSLELGDSALYFCASAWASGSGATGELFFGEGSRLTVL.

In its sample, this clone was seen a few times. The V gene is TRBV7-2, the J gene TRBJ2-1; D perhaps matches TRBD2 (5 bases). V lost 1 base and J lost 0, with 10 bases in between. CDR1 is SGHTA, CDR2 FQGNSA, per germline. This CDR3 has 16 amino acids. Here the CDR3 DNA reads TGTGCCAGCAGCTTAGTCGGAGGAAACTCCTACAATGAGCAGTTCTTC. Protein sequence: CASSLVGGNSYNEQFF.

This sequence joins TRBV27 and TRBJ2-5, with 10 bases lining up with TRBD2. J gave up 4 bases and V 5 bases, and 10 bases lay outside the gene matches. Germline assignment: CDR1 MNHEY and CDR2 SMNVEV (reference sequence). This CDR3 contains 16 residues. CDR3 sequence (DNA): TGTGCCAGCAGTCCGCGAAAGCGGGAGGGAGGAGAGACCCAGTACTTC. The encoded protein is CASSPRKREGGETQYF.

The CDR3 DNA sequence: TGTGCCAGCAGCGGGAGGGACAGGTCTAGCACAGATACGCAGTATTTT. Its protein is CASSGRDRSSTDTQYF. This chain connects TRBV9 to TRBJ2-3; 8 bases match TRBD1. CDR1 and CDR2 from the germline V gene are SGDLS and YYNGEE. This CDR3 region has 16 residues. V lost 3 bases and J lost 0; bases outside the gene matches: 6. Drawing the rest from reference TRBV9 and TRBJ2-3, the complete variable domain is DSGVTQTPKHLITATGQRVTLRCSPRSGDLSVYWYQQSLDQGLQFLIQYYNGEERAKGNILERFSAQQFPDLHSELNLSSLELGDSALYFCASSGRDRSSTDTQYFGPGTRLTVL.

CDR3 region: CASSLATSLAYNEQFF. The DNA for the CDR3 is TGTGCCAGCAGCTTAGCGACTTCACTAGCCTACAATGAGCAGTTCTTC. The V and J genes are TRBV11-3 and TRBJ2-1, with D perhaps TRBD2 (5 bases). Between the trimmed V and J ends, which lost 1 base and 2 bases, there was a span of 12 bases. In germline, CDR1 is SGHNT, CDR2 YENEEA. The CDR3 spans 16 residues.

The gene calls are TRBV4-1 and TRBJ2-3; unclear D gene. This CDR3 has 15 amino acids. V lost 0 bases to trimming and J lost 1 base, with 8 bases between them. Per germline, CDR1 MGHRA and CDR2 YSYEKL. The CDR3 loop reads CASSQEASGTDTQYF. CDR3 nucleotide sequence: TGCGCCAGCAGCCAAGAGGCGTCCGGCACAGATACGCAGTATTTT.

Here the CDR3 reads CASSLDRAGGYTF. The CDR3 nucleotides are TGTGCCAGCAGCCTCGACAGGGCAGGGGGCTACACCTTC. The chain employs TRBV5-6 and TRBJ1-2; 7 nucleotides match TRBD1. With V trimmed by 4 bases and J by 8 bases, 8 bases remained unmatched. Per the germline V gene, CDR1 is SGHDT and CDR2 is YYEEEE. The CDR3 is made up of 13 amino acids.

CDR3 residues: CASSLGQREQYV. CDR3 DNA sequence: TGTGCCAGCAGCCTTGGACAGCGCGAGCAGTACGTC. This chain joins TRBV5-6 and TRBJ2-7, with a possible D match to TRBD1 (6 bases). Germline CDR1 reads SGHDT; CDR2 reads YYEEEE. The CDR3 sequence is 12 residues long. The ends were cut back, 4 bases at V and 6 bases at J, with 11 bases in the middle.

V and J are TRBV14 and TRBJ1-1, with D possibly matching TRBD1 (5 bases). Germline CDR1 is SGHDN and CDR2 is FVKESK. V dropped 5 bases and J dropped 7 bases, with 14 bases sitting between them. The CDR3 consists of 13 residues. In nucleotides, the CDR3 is TGTGCCAGCAGCAACAACCGGGGCCATGAAGCTTTCTTT. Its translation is CASSNNRGHEAFF.

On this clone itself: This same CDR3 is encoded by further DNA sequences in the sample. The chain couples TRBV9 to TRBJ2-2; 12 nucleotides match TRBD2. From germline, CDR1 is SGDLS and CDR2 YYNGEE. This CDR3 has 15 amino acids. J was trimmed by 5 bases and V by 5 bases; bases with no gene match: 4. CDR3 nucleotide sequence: TGTGCCAGCAGACCCGGGACTAGCGGGACCGGGGAGCTGTTTTTT. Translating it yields CASRPGTSGTGELFF.

CDR3 bases: TGCGCCAGCAGCCATGAACGTGCCTACAATGAGCAGTTCTTC. Translating it yields CASSHERAYNEQFF. This rearrangement joins TRBV4-1 to TRBJ2-1; no clear D gene. CDR1 MGHRA and CDR2 YSYEKL come from the germline V gene. V was clipped by 3 bases and J by 2 bases, with 8 bases between them. The CDR3 length is 14 residues.

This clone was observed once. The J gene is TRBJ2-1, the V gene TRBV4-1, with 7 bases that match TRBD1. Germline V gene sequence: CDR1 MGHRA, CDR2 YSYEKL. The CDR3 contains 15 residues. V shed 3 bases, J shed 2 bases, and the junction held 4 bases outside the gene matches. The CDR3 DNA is TGCGCCAGCAGCCAGACAGGGTCAGCCTACAATGAGCAGTTCTTC. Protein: CASSQTGSAYNEQFF.

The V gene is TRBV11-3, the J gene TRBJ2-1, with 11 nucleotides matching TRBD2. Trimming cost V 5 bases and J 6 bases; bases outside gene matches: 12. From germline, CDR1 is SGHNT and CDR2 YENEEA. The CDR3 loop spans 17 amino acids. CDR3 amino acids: CASSPRTGSGRANEQFF. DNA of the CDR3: TGTGCCAGCAGCCCAAGAACGGGTAGCGGGAGGGCCAATGAGCAGTTCTTC.